This TCR beta chain was retrieved from a study of cytomegalovirus exposure and HLA in healthy donors. Study-wide context: The same platform was used for the roughly 120 validation repertoires and the roughly 600 first-cohort repertoires, a later analysis reported.

This CDR3 comprises 11 residues. Trimming stripped 4 bases from V and 7 bases from J, with 9 bases between. In germline, CDR1 is SGHRS, CDR2 YFSETQ. Sequencing used immunoSEQ multiplex PCR; TCRdb keeps in-frame clones, though not all of them. The sample lists hundreds of thousands of clones, roughly 85% seen once, with 5.5% to 6.5% in the top ten. Study observations and caveats: Reports indicated that the classifier achieved high specificity and sensitivity in diagnosing cytomegalovirus status.

This clone was seen just once. Its antigen is still unknown. V and J are TRBV5-1 and TRBJ2-7; D is undetermined. The clonotype comes from a woman under 30 in good health and CMV-seronegative. Sequencing was carried out using PBMCs. CDR3 coding DNA: TGCGCCAGCAGCCTGAATTGGGAGCAGTACTTC. Amino acids: CASSLNWEQYF. The full variable domain, its missing parts supplied by reference TRBV5-1 and TRBJ2-7, is KAGVTQTPRYLIKTRGQQVTLSCSPISGHRSVSWYQQTPGQGLQFLFEYFSETQRNKGNFPGRFSGRQFSNSRSEMNVSTLELGDSALYLCASSLNWEQYFGPGTRLTVT.